This T cell receptor (beta chain) is drawn from a study of T cell responses to AZD1222 COVID-19 vaccine. Samples with a second dose at about 4 or about 12 weeks were pooled together. Generated by immunoSEQ multiplex PCR, the TCRdb table keeps only in-frame clones and is missing some. The data show under 150,000 clones, 80% to 90% seen once. V lost 3 bases and J lost 12, with 13 bases in between. The CDR3 loop spans 12 amino acids. The input for sequencing was peripheral blood, taken 28 days after the second AZD1222 dose. This receptor was obtained from an adult who received the AZD1222 COVID-19 vaccine. The chain recombines TRBV12-3 or TRBV12-4 with TRBJ2-3; D might be TRBD1 (6 bases). CDR3 residues: CASSFGLGGQYF. The CDR3, as DNA: TGTGCCAGCAGTTTTGGACTTGGGGGCCAGTATTTT.